The 30 T cell receptor beta chains given below trace back to one sample, sequenced in a study of regulatory T cells in long-lasting Graves disease. Time point given: newly diagnosed GD, antithyroid drugs for less than 3 months. Construction of the TCR library relied on RNA isolated from PBMCs. Arm-PCR of CDR3 regions with iRepertoire HTBI primers generated TCR beta libraries. Via MiXCR, TCRdb re-called the multiplex PCR reads, giving one row per CDR3 protein. Among approximately 400,000 distinct CDR3 sequences, about 15% were seen once, and the ten largest hold 15% to 20%. These same data were also listed under a study on T cells in Graves' hyperthyroidism and ophthalmopathy.

Material: peripheral blood mononuclear cells (PBMCs), obtained at new diagnosis, from a patient treated with antithyroid drugs. These receptors came from a woman in her 30s with Graves disease.

The table lists this clonotype with many counts. V and J are TRBV6-1 and TRBJ1-5, with TRBD1 as a possible D gene (6 bases). The germline V and J ends were trimmed by 7 bases and 6 bases, with 13 bases remaining between them. This CDR3 contains 13 residues. Germline assignment: CDR1 MNHNS and CDR2 SASEGT. The CDR3 is CASKGGVGQPQHF. In nucleotides, the CDR3 is TGTGCCAGCAAGGGGGGAGTCGGTCAGCCCCAGCATTTT.

For this clonotype: This sequence may be a read error, since a much larger clone differs from it by one base. This is likely a read error, given that the CDR3 carries no conserved phenylalanine or tryptophan at its end. The V gene is TRBV28, the J gene TRBJ2-7, with 10 bases that match TRBD2. V shed 5 bases and J 2 bases; nucleotides not matched to a gene: 3. The CDR3 extends over 14 amino acids. Germline CDR1 MDHEN, CDR2 SYDVKM. In nucleotides, the CDR3 is TGTGCCAGCAGTAAGCGGGAGGGCCCCTACGAGCAGTACTCC. Its protein product is CASSKREGPYEQYS.

The chain joins TRBV6-1 to TRBJ2-7; 8 bases are a match to TRBD2. The CDR3 runs 14 residues. Per germline, CDR1 MNHNS and CDR2 SASEGT. Trimming at V came to 5 bases and at J to 2 bases, leaving 5 bases not matched to a gene. The CDR3 here is CASSKLADAYEQYF. Written as DNA, the CDR3 is TGTGCCAGCAGTAAACTAGCGGACGCCTACGAGCAGTACTTC.

This clonotype came up many times. CDR3 sequence reads: CASSPPSMYSNQPQHF. CDR3 in DNA: TGTGCCAGCAGTCCCCCGTCCATGTATAGCAATCAGCCCCAGCATTTT. V and J are TRBV12-3 or TRBV12-4 and TRBJ1-5; no firm D call. The CDR3 loop spans 16 amino acids. V gave up 5 bases and J gave up 0 bases, with 14 bases separating them.

This clonotype was counted ten times or more. The V call is TRBV28, the J call TRBJ2-5; tentative D call: TRBD2 (5 bases). The CDR3 spans 13 residues. Per the germline V gene, CDR1 is MDHEN and CDR2 is SYDVKM. V lost 8 bases to trimming and J lost 2 bases, with 12 bases between them. The CDR3 region is CASAGLTQETQYF. CDR3 nucleotide sequence: TGTGCCAGCGCAGGACTTACACAAGAGACCCAGTACTTC.

The table lists this clonotype with many counts. The rearrangement joins TRBV2 to TRBJ2-5, with unresolved D. The CDR3 sequence is 14 residues long. CDR1 SNHLY and CDR2 FYNNEI come from the germline V gene. V was shortened by 2 bases and J by 5 bases, with 12 bases between the two germline ends. CDR3 sequence reads: CASSETPYGETQYF. For the CDR3, the DNA is TGTGCCAGCAGTGAAACCCCATACGGGGAGACCCAGTACTTC.

This clonotype was observed a few times. This chain joins TRBV24-1 and TRBJ1-2, with a possible D match to TRBD1 (5 bases). CDR1 and CDR2 from the germline V gene are KGHDR and SFDVKD. The CDR3 is made up of 14 amino acids. V was clipped by 0 bases and J by 5 bases, with 9 bases between them. Here the CDR3 reads CATSDLDKGYGYTF. CDR3 bases: TGTGCCACCAGTGATTTGGACAAGGGGTATGGCTACACCTTC.

This clonotype was detected many times. CDR3: CASTSVRAGGNTIYF. CDR3 DNA sequence: TGTGCCAGCACCTCCGTCCGGGCGGGGGGAAACACCATATATTTT. The rearrangement links TRBV12-3 or TRBV12-4 to TRBJ1-3, with unresolved D. The length of the CDR3 is 15 residues. Trimming stripped 7 bases from V and 4 bases from J, with 17 bases between.

This chain links TRBV20-1 with TRBJ1-3, with D tentatively TRBD1 (6 bases). The V gene lost 6 bases and the J gene lost 4 bases, with 13 bases spanning the gap. The CDR3 length is 13 residues. The V gene's germline CDR1 is DFQATT and CDR2 SNEGSKA (reference sequence). CDR3 bases: TGCAGTGCCGTTACAGGGTCGGGAAACACCATATATTTT. Amino acid sequence: CSAVTGSGNTIYF.

The chain joins TRBV20-1 to TRBJ2-3, with 16 bases aligning to TRBD2. The CDR3 is made up of 18 amino acids. V was pared by 5 bases and J by 4 bases, with 12 bases of the junction left unmatched. Germline CDR1 and CDR2: DFQATT and SNEGSKA (reference sequence). CDR3 region: CSAGGTSGRATSADTQYF. CDR3 in DNA: TGCAGTGCTGGGGGGACTAGCGGGAGGGCTACTAGCGCAGATACGCAGTATTTT.

This clonotype came up a few times. Since a much larger clone is just one base distant, this may be a read error. The gene calls are TRBV6-1 and TRBJ2-7; the match to TRBD2 covers 13 bases. There are 18 residues in the CDR3. With 1 base clipped from V and 7 bases from J, the junction kept 13 bases outside the gene matches. Germline loops: CDR1 MNHNS, CDR2 SASEGT. CDR3 in amino acids: CASSEVQGLAGAYNEQYF. In nucleotides, the CDR3 is TGTGCCAGCAGTGAAGTTCAAGGACTAGCGGGAGCTTACAATGAGCAGTACTTC.

This clonotype was seen ten or more times. This chain joins TRBV11-2 and TRBJ2-1; TRBD2 matches at 14 bases. Germline V lookup: CDR1 SGHAT, CDR2 FQNNGV. The CDR3 totals 16 residues. V dropped 2 bases and J dropped 9; count of bases not matched to a gene: 6. The CDR3 spells CASSLLGTSGSSEQFF. The CDR3 coding sequence is TGTGCCAGCAGCTTACTCGGGACTAGCGGGAGTTCTGAGCAGTTCTTC.

Ten or more counts support this clonotype. This chain joins TRBV28 and TRBJ2-7, with TRBD2 identical over 7 bases. In germline, CDR1 is MDHEN, CDR2 SYDVKM. With 6 bases clipped from V and 5 bases from J, the junction kept 7 bases outside the gene matches. The CDR3 loop spans 13 amino acids. CDR3 protein: CASSSGTNDEQYF. CDR3 bases: TGTGCCAGCAGCTCCGGGACTAATGACGAGCAGTACTTC.

This sequence joins TRBV20-1 and TRBJ2-5; TRBD2 is a possible D gene (7 bases). The CDR3 length is 12 residues. V lost 5 bases to trimming and J lost 4 bases, with 11 bases between them. Germline values: CDR1 DFQATT, CDR2 SNEGSKA (reference sequence). The CDR3 DNA reads TGCAGTGCTTACAGGGAGGGAGAGACCCAGTACTTC. It translates to CSAYREGETQYF.

This clonotype was counted between two and nine times. The chain combines TRBV29-1 with TRBJ2-4; 9 bases fit TRBD1. Germline loops: CDR1 SQVTM, CDR2 ANQGSEA. The CDR3 has 16 residues. V lost 5 bases and J lost 0; bases outside the gene matches: 8. The CDR3 DNA is TGCAGCGTTTCGACAGGGGGAAACATAGCCAAAAACATTCAGTACTTC. Its translation is CSVSTGGNIAKNIQYF.

The sample holds many counts of this clonotype. V gene TRBV6-2 or TRBV6-3 combines with J gene TRBJ2-3, with D perhaps TRBD1 or TRBD2 (6 bases each). The CDR3 spans 15 residues. V lost 4 bases and J 1 base, leaving 12 bases between the germline ends. Germline V gives CDR1 MNHEY, CDR2 SVGEGT. Here the CDR3 reads CASSWGARGTDTQYF. In nucleotides, the CDR3 is TGTGCCAGCAGTTGGGGGGCCAGGGGCACAGATACGCAGTATTTT.

Many counts were recorded for this clonotype. The chain uses TRBV3-1 and TRBJ1-2; D possibly corresponds to TRBD1 (5 bases). CDR3 length: 16 residues. Per germline, CDR1 LGHDT and CDR2 YNNKEL (reference sequence). Between the trimmed V and J ends, which lost 4 bases and 0 bases, there was a span of 15 bases. The CDR3 DNA sequence: TGTGCCAGCAGCCCCTCGAAGGGACGGACTAACTATGGCTACACCTTC. Translating gives CASSPSKGRTNYGYTF.

This clonotype came up many times. The genes are TRBV28 and TRBJ1-2; 7 positions agree with TRBD1. The length of the CDR3 is 16 residues. V gave up 5 bases and J gave up 5 bases; unmatched junction bases: 14. The germline V gene encodes CDR1 MDHEN and CDR2 SYDVKM. CDR3 loop: CASSPDSGGPYYGYTF. The DNA for the CDR3 is TGTGCCAGCAGTCCAGACTCAGGGGGGCCTTATTATGGCTACACCTTC.

The rearrangement links TRBV5-6 to TRBJ2-1; D gene unclear. The CDR3 is 11 residues long. Germline V gives CDR1 SGHDT, CDR2 YYEEEE. The germline V and J ends were trimmed by 5 bases and 10 bases, with 10 bases remaining between them. The CDR3 bases are TGTGCCAGCAGGTATGGGCAGGAGCAGTTCTTC. Translated, it gives CASRYGQEQFF. Together with reference TRBV5-6 and TRBJ2-1, the CDR3 gives the full variable domain: DAGVTQSPTHLIKTRGQQVTLRCSPKSGHDTVSWYQQALGQGPQFIFQYYEEEERQRGNFPDRFSGHQFPNYSSELNVNALLLGDSALYLCASRYGQEQFFGPGTRLTVL.

V and J are TRBV19 and TRBJ1-5; 8 bases are a match to TRBD1. V gave up 3 bases and J gave up 3 bases; unmatched junction bases: 19. This CDR3 has 20 amino acids. Germline loops: CDR1 LNHDA, CDR2 SQIVND (reference sequence). This CDR3 is CASSIKGISGGGGYNQPQHF. The CDR3 region has the DNA TGTGCCAGTAGTATTAAGGGGATCTCAGGGGGCGGGGGGTACAATCAGCCCCAGCATTTT.

The chain links TRBV30 to TRBJ2-7; 12 bases fit TRBD1. Germline CDR1 reads GTSNPN; CDR2 reads SVGIG (reference sequence). The CDR3 runs to 14 residues. After removal of 7 bases from V and 7 bases from J, the junction contained 11 bases not matched to a gene. The CDR3 loop is CALSAGQGAHEQYF. The CDR3 DNA sequence: TGTGCCTTGAGCGCGGGACAGGGGGCGCATGAGCAGTACTTC.

This clonotype has at least ten counts. V is TRBV5-1 and J is TRBJ2-1; D unresolved. The V gene lost 0 bases and the J gene lost 0 bases, with 7 bases spanning the gap. The CDR3 runs to 15 residues. CDR1 and CDR2 from the germline V gene are SGHRS and YFSETQ. CDR3 residues: CASSLAATSYNEQFF. The CDR3 coding sequence is TGCGCCAGCAGCTTGGCCGCAACCTCCTACAATGAGCAGTTCTTC.

V is TRBV4-1 and J is TRBJ1-2, with TRBD1 identical over 10 bases. The ends lost 6 bases at V and 9 bases at J; junction bases unmatched: 7. Germline CDR1 MGHRA, CDR2 YSYEKL. This CDR3 has 13 amino acids. CDR3 region: CASRPGQGIRYTF. Written as DNA, the CDR3 is TGCGCCAGCAGACCGGGACAGGGGATTCGCTACACCTTC.

This clonotype appeared many times. The chain employs TRBV12-5 and TRBJ1-5; tentative D call: TRBD1 (6 bases). From germline, CDR1 is LGHNT and CDR2 FRNRAP. This CDR3 has 18 residues. Trimming stripped 0 bases from V and 2 bases from J, with 17 bases between. CDR3 amino acids: CASGLVPTGTYGNQPQHF. CDR3 DNA: TGTGCTAGTGGTTTGGTACCAACAGGGACTTATGGCAATCAGCCCCAGCATTTT. The whole variable domain, filled in from reference TRBV12-5 and TRBJ1-5, reads DARVTQTPRHKVTEMGQEVTMRCQPILGHNTVFWYRQTMMQGLELLAYFRNRAPLDDSGMPKDRFSAEMPDATLATLKIQPSEPRDSAVYFCASGLVPTGTYGNQPQHFGDGTRLSIL.

This clonotype was counted ten times or more. This rearrangement joins TRBV14 to TRBJ2-1; TRBD1 might be the D (6 bases). The germline gives CDR1 SGHDN, CDR2 FVKESK. The ends were cut back, 5 bases at V and 8 bases at J, with 13 bases in the middle. The CDR3 has 13 residues. CDR3 amino acids: CASSAQGHYEQFF. CDR3 in DNA: TGTGCCAGCAGCGCACAGGGTCACTATGAGCAGTTCTTC.

To note about this clonotype: The conserved phenylalanine or tryptophan is not found at the CDR3 terminus, so this likely reflects a read error. The chain couples TRBV6-2 or TRBV6-3 to TRBJ2-5, with D possibly TRBD1 on 6 matching bases. The CDR3 is made up of 15 amino acids. The germline CDR1 and CDR2 sequences are MNHEY and SVGEGT. Trimming stripped 6 bases from V and 1 base from J, with 15 bases between. The CDR3 loop reads CASRSLRTAQETQYL. In nucleotides, the CDR3 is TGTGCCAGCAGATCTCTTAGGACAGCCCAAGAGACCCAGTACCTC.

This clonotype was recorded many times. The genes are TRBV7-2 and TRBJ2-5; 10 bases align to TRBD1. Per germline, CDR1 SGHTA and CDR2 FQGNSA. V shed 5 bases and J 3 bases; nucleotides not matched to a gene: 6. This CDR3 spans 15 amino acids. The CDR3 protein is CASSPPGTGEETQYF. The CDR3 DNA is TGTGCCAGCAGCCCTCCCGGGACAGGGGAAGAGACCCAGTACTTC.

To note about this clonotype: This clone may be a read error of a much larger clone one base away. The chain couples TRBV10-2 to TRBJ2-1, with 7 positions matching TRBD1. This CDR3 is built from 14 residues. J was trimmed by 6 bases and V by 8 bases; bases with no gene match: 10. The germline V gene encodes CDR1 WSHSY and CDR2 SAAADI. The CDR3 loop is CASASGTACNEQFF. The CDR3 DNA is TGCGCCAGCGCCTCCGGGACAGCATGCAATGAGCAGTTCTTC.

This clonotype came up a few times. This may be a read error, as it is one base from a much larger clone. V gene TRBV7-9 combines with J gene TRBJ1-2; 9 bases fit TRBD1. The CDR3 loop spans 14 amino acids. Germline V gene sequence: CDR1 SEHNR, CDR2 FQNEAQ (reference sequence). Trimming at V came to 4 bases and at J to 3 bases, leaving 3 bases not matched to a gene. CDR3 amino acids: CASSSWTGDYGYTF. CDR3 coding DNA: TGTGCCAGCAGCTCCTGGACAGGGGACTATGGCTACACCTTC.

Written as DNA, the CDR3 is TGTGCCAGCAGCCGCGACCGATACACCGGGGAGCTGTTTTTT. Its protein is CASSRDRYTGELFF. The chain uses TRBV7-3 and TRBJ2-2; D gene uncertain. Trimming took 5 bases from V and 3 from J, leaving 10 bases between them. The CDR3 is 14 residues long. The V gene's germline CDR1 is SGHTA and CDR2 FQGTGA.